A single sample gave rise to the 29 T cell receptor beta chains below, sequenced in a study of cytomegalovirus exposure and HLA in healthy donors. Primers included in the PCR were 60 Vbeta and 13 Jbeta primers. The repertoire was sequenced with immunoSEQ multiplex PCR; TCRdb's copy has only in-frame clones and lacks some. The table has about 140,000 clones, over 75% seen once. The sequencing sample was made of PBMCs. The receptors originated from a man aged 25 to 45 in good health.

J is TRBJ2-3 and V is TRBV9; 7 bases align to TRBD2. The CDR3 consists of 17 residues. After removal of 0 bases from V and 2 bases from J, the junction contained 9 bases not matched to a gene. CDR1 is SGDLS and CDR2 is YYNGEE in the germline V gene. CDR3 in amino acids: CASSVAGGTTYTDTQYF. The CDR3, as DNA: TGTGCCAGCAGCGTAGCCGGCGGGACTACTTACACAGATACGCAGTATTTT.

This chain links TRBV11-3 with TRBJ2-1; tentatively, D is TRBD2 (6 bases). V lost 1 base, J lost 0 bases, and 10 bases lay in between. CDR3 length: 16 amino acids. The germline CDR1 and CDR2 sequences are SGHNT and YENEEA. The CDR3 DNA is TGTGCCAGCAGCTTAGGTGTCGGGAGCTCCTACAATGAGCAGTTCTTC. Translating it yields CASSLGVGSSYNEQFF.

The rearrangement joins TRBV19 to TRBJ2-5, with a weak D call TRBD1 (5 bases). The germline CDR1 and CDR2 sequences are LNHDA and SQIVND (reference sequence). With 8 bases removed from V and 2 bases from J, the gap between germline ends came to 12 bases. This CDR3 has 13 amino acids. The CDR3 sequence: CASGGNRQETQYF. DNA of the CDR3: TGTGCCAGTGGTGGTAACAGGCAAGAGACCCAGTACTTC. Supplemented by reference TRBV19 and TRBJ2-5, the full variable domain reads DGGITQSPKYLFRKEGQNVTLSCEQNLNHDAMYWYRQDPGQGLRLIYYSQIVNDFQKGDIAEGYSVSREKKESFPLTVTSAQKNPTAFYLCASGGNRQETQYFGPGTRLLVL.

The chain uses TRBV4-1 and TRBJ2-1; 11 bases map to TRBD2. CDR1 is MGHRA, CDR2 YSYEKL, per germline. V was clipped by 2 bases and J by 8 bases; unmatched bases: 8. This CDR3 spans 16 amino acids. CDR3 bases: TGCGCCAGCAGCCAACTGGGACTAGCGGAGGGGTATGAGCAGTTCTTC. This codes for CASSQLGLAEGYEQFF.

The rearrangement joins TRBV6-5 to TRBJ2-7; 8 nucleotides align to TRBD1. Germline values: CDR1 MNHEY, CDR2 SVGAGI. The trim removed 6 bases at V and 3 bases at J, leaving 10 bases unmatched. The CDR3 contains 15 residues. CDR3 amino acids: CASSTDRDGGYEQYF. Here the CDR3 DNA reads TGTGCCAGCAGCACGGACAGGGACGGAGGCTACGAGCAGTACTTC.

This clone was seen only once. The chain joins TRBV6-1 to TRBJ2-4, with 8 bases fitting TRBD2. The CDR3 contains 15 residues. Trimming took 6 bases from V and 0 from J; bases not matched to a gene: 4. Germline values: CDR1 MNHNS, CDR2 SASEGT. The CDR3 reads CASSLGGGAKNIQYF. DNA of the CDR3: TGTGCCAGCAGCCTCGGGGGGGGAGCCAAAAACATTCAGTACTTC.

The rearrangement links TRBV6-4 to TRBJ2-3, with D possibly TRBD1 on 5 matching bases. The germline V gene has CDR1 MRHNA and CDR2 SNTAGT. The CDR3 is 13 amino acids. V lost 5 bases to trimming and J lost 5 bases, with 11 bases between them. The CDR3 loop is CASSPRQLDTQYF. The CDR3 DNA follows: TGTGCCAGCAGTCCTAGACAGTTAGATACGCAGTATTTT.

This clone was seen only once. This sequence joins TRBV9 and TRBJ1-2; 7 bases fit TRBD1. The CDR3 totals 13 residues. Trimming removed 5 bases from V and 4 bases from J; junction bases left unmatched: 5. Germline V gene sequence: CDR1 SGDLS, CDR2 YYNGEE. CDR3 sequence (DNA): TGTGCCAGCAGTTCCGGGACAGCCTATGGCTACACCTTC. It is translated as CASSSGTAYGYTF.

The chain has TRBV11-2 and TRBJ1-2, with unresolved D. The V and J ends lost 5 bases and 4 bases respectively, with 8 bases between them. The CDR3 is made up of 12 amino acids. CDR1 and CDR2 from the germline V gene are SGHAT and FQNNGV. CDR3 protein: CASSLSVYGYTF. The DNA of the CDR3 is TGTGCCAGCAGCCTTTCTGTCTATGGCTACACCTTC.

The sample holds one count of this clone. The CDR3, as DNA: TGTGCCAGCAGTTTAACCGGGACAGGGGCCAAAGAGACCCAGTACTTC. This gives the protein CASSLTGTGAKETQYF. The chain recombines TRBV7-9 with TRBJ2-5; 10 bases are shared with TRBD1. This CDR3 comprises 16 residues. Germline V gives CDR1 SEHNR, CDR2 FQNEAQ (reference sequence). With V trimmed by 6 bases and J by 3 bases, 10 bases remained unmatched.

The DNA for the CDR3 is TGTGCCAGCAGTTCCGGGACAGGCTACAATGAGCAGTTCTTC. Translating gives CASSSGTGYNEQFF. This chain links TRBV6-5 with TRBJ2-1; 8 nucleotides match TRBD1. V dropped 4 bases and J dropped 3; count of bases not matched to a gene: 2. The germline V gene encodes CDR1 MNHEY and CDR2 SVGAGI. This CDR3 is built from 14 residues.

This clone has only one observation. V usage is TRBV10-3 and J usage is TRBJ1-5; D call uncertain. CDR3 size: 14 residues. Germline CDR1 and CDR2: ENHRY and SYGVKD. The V end lost 2 bases, the J end lost 2 bases, and 7 bases lay between the germline ends. This CDR3 is CAISEGGGNQPQHF. The CDR3 DNA reads as TGTGCCATCAGTGAGGGAGGAGGCAATCAGCCCCAGCATTTT.

This clone was counted a few times. Compared with germline, one end of the junction differs, possibly owing to a read error. The chain employs TRBV7-3 and TRBJ2-1, with 10 nucleotides matching TRBD2. The length of the CDR3 is 14 residues. Germline CDR1 reads SGHTA; CDR2 reads FQGTGA. The CDR3 nucleotides read TGTGCCAGCGGCTTAGCGGGAGGTTACAATGAGCAGTTCTTC. Translation gives CASGLAGGYNEQFF.

The chain carries TRBV10-3 and TRBJ2-7, with unresolved D. V was clipped by 4 bases and J by 1 base, with 14 bases between them. The CDR3 is made up of 15 amino acids. Germline V gives CDR1 ENHRY, CDR2 SYGVKD. CDR3 protein: CAISGSARGSYEQYF. The CDR3 DNA reads TGTGCCATCAGTGGCAGTGCCCGCGGATCCTACGAGCAGTACTTC.

The chain couples TRBV29-1 to TRBJ2-4; no clear D gene. Per germline, CDR1 SQVTM and CDR2 ANQGSEA. V shed 7 bases and J shed 0 bases, with 10 bases lying between them. The CDR3 runs 13 residues. This chain's CDR3 is CSAFVLAKNIQYF. The CDR3 coding sequence is TGCAGCGCCTTTGTTCTAGCCAAAAACATTCAGTACTTC.

The sample holds one count of this clone. This chain links TRBV7-9 with TRBJ2-1; tentatively, D is TRBD1 (5 bases). The CDR3 loop spans 14 amino acids. Germline V gene sequence: CDR1 SEHNR, CDR2 FQNEAQ (reference sequence). The V gene lost 5 bases and the J gene lost 5 bases, with 13 bases spanning the gap. Here the CDR3 DNA reads TGTGCCAGCAGCCAGCGTGGGGCCAACAATGAGCAGTTCTTC. It specifies CASSQRGANNEQFF.

The rearrangement uses TRBV13 and TRBJ2-3; 10 nucleotides match TRBD1. CDR1 is PRHDT and CDR2 is FYEKMQ in the germline V gene (reference sequence). This CDR3 contains 16 residues. V shed 5 bases and J 4 bases; nucleotides not matched to a gene: 9. This CDR3 is CASSPLRDRGPDTQYF. CDR3 nucleotides: TGTGCCAGCAGCCCCCTCCGGGACAGGGGCCCAGATACGCAGTATTTT.

The chain combines TRBV19 with TRBJ1-1; 7 bases line up with TRBD1. The CDR3 is made up of 11 amino acids. Trimming at V came to 5 bases and at J to 9 bases, leaving 3 bases not matched to a gene. Germline loops: CDR1 LNHDA, CDR2 SQIVND (reference sequence). CDR3 DNA sequence: TGTGCCAGTAGTTTGGACAGGAAAGCTTTCTTT. Amino acids: CASSLDRKAFF.

The chain joins TRBV7-2 to TRBJ2-7; tentatively, D is TRBD1 (5 bases). Between the trimmed V and J ends, which lost 1 base and 1 base, there was a span of 8 bases. The CDR3 runs 14 residues. Germline V lookup: CDR1 SGHTA, CDR2 FQGNSA. The CDR3 DNA reads TGTGCCAGCAGCTTAGTTCAGGGTTCCTACGAGCAGTACTTC. It is translated as CASSLVQGSYEQYF.

V gene TRBV18 combines with J gene TRBJ2-1; TRBD2 matches at 7 bases. V lost 5 bases, J lost 5 bases, and 3 bases stayed unmatched. The length of the CDR3 is 13 residues. Germline V CDR1 and CDR2: KGHSH, LQKENI. As DNA, the CDR3 is TGTGCCAGCTCAACCGGGGGGAACAATGAGCAGTTCTTC. It is translated as CASSTGGNNEQFF.

V usage is TRBV19 and J usage is TRBJ1-5; D is unresolved. The CDR3 contains 16 residues. Trimming left V 3 bases short and J 0 bases short, with 12 bases between. The germline V gene has CDR1 LNHDA and CDR2 SQIVND (reference sequence). DNA for the CDR3: TGTGCCAGTAGTATTCTGCGGCAAAATAGCAATCAGCCCCAGCATTTT. It translates to CASSILRQNSNQPQHF.

This clone was seen a few times. This sequence joins TRBV7-9 and TRBJ2-1, with 9 bases matching TRBD2. CDR1 and CDR2 (germline): SEHNR, FQNEAQ (reference sequence). Losses at the gene ends were 6 bases for V and 8 bases for J; bases not matched to a gene: 5. The CDR3 contains 13 residues. The CDR3 bases are TGTGCCAGCAGAAATAGCGGGAGTGATGAGCAGTTCTTC. This sequence encodes CASRNSGSDEQFF.

The V and J genes are TRBV10-1 and TRBJ2-7; D is possibly TRBD2 (7 bases). The CDR3 extends over 15 amino acids. With 2 bases removed from V and 0 bases from J, the gap between germline ends came to 11 bases. Looked up from germline, CDR1 is WNHNN and CDR2 is SYGVQD (reference sequence). The DNA for the CDR3 is TGCGCCAGCAGTGAGCCTCGGGGGGCCTCCTACGAGCAGTACTTC. Its protein is CASSEPRGASYEQYF.

The rearrangement links TRBV9 to TRBJ1-5, with D hard to call. This CDR3 has 12 amino acids. Trimming left V 3 bases short and J 9 bases short, with 10 bases between. The germline CDR1 and CDR2 sequences are SGDLS and YYNGEE. Written as DNA, the CDR3 is TGTGCCAGCAGCGCCGAGGAGGGGCCCCAGCATTTT. Amino acid sequence: CASSAEEGPQHF.

The chain recombines TRBV5-6 with TRBJ1-2; 8 bases are shared with TRBD1. With V trimmed by 0 bases and J by 4 bases, 2 bases remained unmatched. Germline V gives CDR1 SGHDT, CDR2 YYEEEE. CDR3 length: 14 amino acids. CDR3: CASSLDRGIYGYTF. DNA for the CDR3: TGTGCCAGCAGCTTGGACAGGGGGATCTATGGCTACACCTTC.

This clone was detected once. The V and J genes are TRBV5-1 and TRBJ2-5; D is unclear. The CDR3 is 14 residues long. Trimming removed 0 bases from V and 1 base from J, with 7 bases in between. Germline CDR1 reads SGHRS; CDR2 reads YFSETQ. CDR3 nucleotide sequence: TGCGCCAGCAGCTTGGCGCTAGTCCAAGAGACCCAGTACTTC. This sequence encodes CASSLALVQETQYF. Filled out from reference TRBV5-1 and TRBJ2-5, the complete variable domain reads KAGVTQTPRYLIKTRGQQVTLSCSPISGHRSVSWYQQTPGQGLQFLFEYFSETQRNKGNFPGRFSGRQFSNSRSEMNVSTLELGDSALYLCASSLALVQETQYFGPGTRLLVL.

This clone was picked up one time. The J gene is TRBJ2-7, the V gene TRBV15; TRBD2 matches at 11 bases. V was clipped by 1 base and J by 5 bases; unmatched bases: 7. The CDR3 is made up of 16 amino acids. From germline, CDR1 is LNHNV and CDR2 YYDKDF (reference sequence). In DNA form, the CDR3 reads TGTGCCACCAGCAGAGGTCTAGCGGGAGGCTACGACGAGCAGTACTTC. It yields the protein CATSRGLAGGYDEQYF.

V is TRBV6-1 and J is TRBJ1-1, with D unresolved. This CDR3 region has 14 residues. Deletions cut 10 bases from V and 0 bases from J, with 15 bases between. Germline-derived CDR1 and CDR2 are MNHNS and SASEGT. CDR3 DNA sequence: TGTGCCATTCGGACGGAGGGTCTGAACACTGAAGCTTTCTTT. It is translated as CAIRTEGLNTEAFF.

This chain joins TRBV27 and TRBJ2-7, with no clear D. Between the trimmed V and J ends, which lost 0 bases and 6 bases, there was a span of 12 bases. There are 14 residues in the CDR3. Germline V gene sequence: CDR1 MNHEY, CDR2 SMNVEV (reference sequence). This CDR3 reads CASSLSAEWSEQYF. The CDR3 nucleotides are TGTGCCAGCAGTTTATCCGCAGAGTGGAGCGAGCAGTACTTC.